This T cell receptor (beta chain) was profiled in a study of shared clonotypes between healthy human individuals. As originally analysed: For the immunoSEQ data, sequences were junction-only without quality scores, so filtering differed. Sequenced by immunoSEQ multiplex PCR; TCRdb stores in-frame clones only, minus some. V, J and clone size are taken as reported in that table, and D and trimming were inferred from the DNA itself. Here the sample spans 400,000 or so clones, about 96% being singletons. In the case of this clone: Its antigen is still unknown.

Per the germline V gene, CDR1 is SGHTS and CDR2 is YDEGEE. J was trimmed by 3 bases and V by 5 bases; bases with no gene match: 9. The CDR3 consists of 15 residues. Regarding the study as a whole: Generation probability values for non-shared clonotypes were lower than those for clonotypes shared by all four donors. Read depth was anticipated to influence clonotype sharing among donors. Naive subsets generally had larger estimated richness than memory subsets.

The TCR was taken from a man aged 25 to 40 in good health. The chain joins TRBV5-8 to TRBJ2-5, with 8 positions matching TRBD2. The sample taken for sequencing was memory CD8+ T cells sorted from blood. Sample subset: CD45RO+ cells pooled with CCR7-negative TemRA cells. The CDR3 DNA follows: TGTGCCAGCAGGCTGAGCGGGGGAGGGAAAGAGACCCAGTACTTC. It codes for CASRLSGGGKETQYF.